Shown below are 17 T cell receptor beta chains from a single sample sequenced in a study of shared clonotypes between healthy human individuals. Produced via immunoSEQ multiplex PCR; TCRdb's table is partial and in-frame only. The profile shows 600,000 or so clones, approximately 96% of them singletons. Naivety among CD8 cells was defined by CD45RO negativity and positive CCR7 selection, thereby excluding terminally differentiated effector memory CD45RA+ cells. Sequencing input: naive CD8+ T cells sorted from blood. These receptors all come from a woman aged 25 to 39 in good health.

V is TRBV29-1 and J is TRBJ2-6; D is possibly TRBD1 or TRBD2 (6 bases each). With 7 bases removed from V and 1 base from J, the gap between germline ends came to 20 bases. Germline V gene lookup returns CDR1 SQVTM and CDR2 ANQGSEA. The CDR3 spans 17 residues. In nucleotides, the CDR3 is TGCAGCGGAGGAGGGAGGCAGGGGCAATCTGGGGCCAACGTCCTGACTTTC. As protein: CSGGGRQGQSGANVLTF.

The rearrangement uses TRBV27 and TRBJ2-7; tentative D call: TRBD2 (6 bases). CDR3 length: 14 amino acids. CDR1 is MNHEY and CDR2 is SMNVEV in the germline V gene (reference sequence). V was shortened by 6 bases and J by 7 bases, with 19 bases between the two germline ends. The CDR3 nucleotides are TGTGCCAGCAGACCAACCGGGACTCTCACGGAGCAGTACTTC. It is translated as CASRPTGTLTEQYF.

The J gene is TRBJ2-4, the V gene TRBV4-1, with D tentatively TRBD1 (6 bases). Germline V gene sequence: CDR1 MGHRA, CDR2 YSYEKL. Trimming removed 0 bases from V and 0 bases from J, with 24 bases in between. The CDR3 spans 21 residues. The CDR3 DNA sequence: TGCGCCAGCAGCCAAGAGATAGGACAGAAATACCTAGGGCTAGCCAAAAACATTCAGTACTTC. Its protein is CASSQEIGQKYLGLAKNIQYF.

This clone has only one observation. This chain links TRBV27 with TRBJ2-1; 8 bases map to TRBD1. Trimming at V came to 7 bases and at J to 2 bases, leaving 7 bases not matched to a gene. CDR1 and CDR2 (germline): MNHEY, SMNVEV (reference sequence). CDR3 length equals 15 residues. The CDR3 spells CASINTGGTYNEQFF. In DNA form, the CDR3 reads TGTGCCAGCATAAACACAGGGGGTACCTACAATGAGCAGTTCTTC.

The V and J genes are TRBV28 and TRBJ2-7; D might be TRBD2 (5 bases). This CDR3 region has 14 residues. CDR1 is MDHEN and CDR2 is SYDVKM in the germline V gene. V was pared by 6 bases and J by 6 bases, with 18 bases between. The CDR3 DNA sequence: TGTGCCAGCAGAGATACTAGTTTTCCGACCGAGCAGTACTTC. This sequence encodes CASRDTSFPTEQYF.

The V and J genes are TRBV5-6 and TRBJ2-1; tentative D call: TRBD1 (5 bases). The germline CDR1 and CDR2 sequences are SGHDT and YYEEEE. This CDR3 has 18 amino acids. V lost 4 bases and J lost 2, with 22 bases in between. DNA of the CDR3: TGTGCCAGCAGCCACGATATGAAAACTTGGGGCCCCTACAATGAGCAGTTCTTC. Translation: CASSHDMKTWGPYNEQFF.

V usage is TRBV28 and J usage is TRBJ2-7; 13 bases align to TRBD2. The CDR3 has 20 residues. The trim removed 4 bases at V and 5 bases at J, leaving 20 bases unmatched. The germline V gene has CDR1 MDHEN and CDR2 SYDVKM. The CDR3 here is CASSSPPPIRTSGRKDEQYF. Here the CDR3 DNA reads TGTGCCAGCAGTTCTCCGCCCCCGATTCGGACTAGCGGGAGAAAGGACGAGCAGTACTTC.

The V gene is TRBV29-1, the J gene TRBJ2-5; D is possibly TRBD2 (6 bases). The DNA end lines up better with TRBJ2-7; the J call may be wrong. Germline V gene lookup returns CDR1 SQVTM and CDR2 ANQGSEA. The CDR3 has 13 amino acids. The CDR3 DNA sequence: TGCAGCGTTGAGGAAGGGACTGCCTACGAGCAGTACTTC. Its protein is CSVEEGTAYEQYF.

The rearrangement joins TRBV7-9 to TRBJ1-1, with D possibly being TRBD1 (6 bases). Trimming shortened V by 5 bases and J by 0 bases, and 13 bases separated the two germline ends. CDR3 length: 15 residues. Germline CDR1 is SEHNR and CDR2 is FQNEAQ (reference sequence). The CDR3 loop is CASSRKDSLNTEAFF. DNA of the CDR3: TGTGCCAGCAGCCGAAAGGACAGCTTGAACACTGAAGCTTTCTTT.

This clone was detected a few times. The chain recombines TRBV7-9 with TRBJ1-2, with D unclear. The germline V gene encodes CDR1 SEHNR and CDR2 FQNEAQ (reference sequence). The CDR3 has 13 residues. V was clipped by 4 bases and J by 8 bases, with 14 bases between them. In nucleotides, the CDR3 is TGTGCCAGCAGCTACCCTGGTGTTGAGGGCTACACCTTC. Its protein is CASSYPGVEGYTF.

The chain has TRBV13 and TRBJ2-3, with 8 positions matching TRBD1. Germline-derived CDR1 and CDR2 are PRHDT and FYEKMQ (reference sequence). This CDR3 spans 16 amino acids. V trimming: 5 bases; J trimming: 2 bases; junction bases outside the gene matches: 9. CDR3 in amino acids: CASSSWTGSVTDTQYF. The CDR3 DNA reads TGTGCCAGCAGCAGTTGGACAGGGTCGGTCACAGATACGCAGTATTTT.

This chain connects TRBV7-4 to TRBJ1-2, with D unresolved. Germline V gene sequence: CDR1 SGHVT, CDR2 SQSDAQ. V lost 5 bases and J lost 5, with 15 bases in between. The CDR3 runs to 14 residues. CDR3 sequence: CASSVQTGWYGYTF. The CDR3 DNA reads as TGTGCCAGCAGCGTCCAGACCGGATGGTATGGCTACACCTTC. Full variable domain (remainder filled in from reference TRBV7-4 and TRBJ1-2): GAGVSQSPRYKVAKRGRDVALRCDSISGHVTLYWYRQTLGQGSEVLTYSQSDAQRDKSGRPSGRFSAERPERSVSTLKIQRTEQGDSAVYLCASSVQTGWYGYTFGSGTRLTVV.

The chain carries TRBV5-4 and TRBJ2-5; D may correspond to TRBD1 or TRBD2 (5 bases each). The J call may be in error: the DNA end matches TRBJ2-7 better. The V gene's germline CDR1 is SGHNT and CDR2 YYREEE (reference sequence). The CDR3 has 16 residues. The chain's CDR3 is CASSLDAAGSSYEQYF. CDR3 sequence (DNA): TGTGCCAGCAGCTTGGATGCGGCAGGGAGCTCCTACGAGCAGTACTTC.

Of note for this clone: Other nucleotide sequences in the sample specify the same CDR3. The chain is built from TRBV27 and TRBJ2-2; the D is unclear. The germline gives CDR1 MNHEY, CDR2 SMNVEV (reference sequence). V was pared by 6 bases and J by 5 bases, with 10 bases between. CDR3 length: 13 amino acids. As DNA, the CDR3 is TGTGCCAGCAGCTCTCTGGGGACCGGGGAGCTGTTTTTT. It translates to CASSSLGTGELFF.

This chain joins TRBV27 and TRBJ2-7; possibly TRBD1 for D (5 bases). V was cut by 5 bases and J by 5 bases, with 19 bases left in between. The CDR3 sequence is 15 residues long. CDR1 and CDR2 from the germline V gene are MNHEY and SMNVEV (reference sequence). The CDR3: CASSLWGSPTDEQYF. DNA for the CDR3: TGTGCCAGCAGTCTCTGGGGCTCTCCGACTGACGAGCAGTACTTC.

The V call is TRBV6-1, the J call TRBJ1-5; maybe TRBD1 (6 bases). The CDR3 loop spans 13 amino acids. Trimming shortened V by 11 bases and J by 4 bases, and 15 bases separated the two germline ends. Germline V gene sequence: CDR1 MNHNS, CDR2 SASEGT. In DNA form, the CDR3 reads TGTGCCGGAAAAACACAGGGAAATCAGCCCCAGCATTTT. Amino acid sequence: CAGKTQGNQPQHF.

The rearrangement uses TRBV2 and TRBJ2-7; 7 nucleotides match TRBD2. Germline V gene sequence: CDR1 SNHLY, CDR2 FYNNEI. The length of the CDR3 is 13 residues. V gave up 6 bases and J gave up 3 bases; unmatched junction bases: 5. The CDR3: CASRWGGGYEQYF. Written as DNA, the CDR3 is TGTGCCAGCAGGTGGGGGGGAGGCTACGAGCAGTACTTC. Complete variable domain (other parts from reference TRBV2 and TRBJ2-7): EPEVTQTPSHQVTQMGQEVILRCVPISNHLYFYWYRQILGQKVEFLVSFYNNEISEKSEIFDDQFSVERPDGSNFTLKIRSTKLEDSAMYFCASRWGGGYEQYFGPGTRLTVT.